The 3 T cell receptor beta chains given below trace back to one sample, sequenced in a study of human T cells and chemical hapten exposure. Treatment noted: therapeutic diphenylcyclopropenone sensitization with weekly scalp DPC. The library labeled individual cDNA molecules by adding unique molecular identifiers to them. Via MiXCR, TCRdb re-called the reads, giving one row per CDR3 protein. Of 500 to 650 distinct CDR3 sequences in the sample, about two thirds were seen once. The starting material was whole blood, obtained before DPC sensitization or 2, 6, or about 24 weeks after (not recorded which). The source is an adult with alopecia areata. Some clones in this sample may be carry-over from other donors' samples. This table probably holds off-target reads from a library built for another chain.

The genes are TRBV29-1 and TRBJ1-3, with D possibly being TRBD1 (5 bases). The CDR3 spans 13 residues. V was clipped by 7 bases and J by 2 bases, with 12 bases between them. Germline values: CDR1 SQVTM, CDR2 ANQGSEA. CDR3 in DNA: TGCAGCGCCTCAGGGAATCCTGGAAACACCATATATTTT. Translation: CSASGNPGNTIYF. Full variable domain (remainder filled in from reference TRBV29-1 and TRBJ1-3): SAVISQKPSRDICQRGTSLTIQCQVDSQVTMMFWYRQQPGQSLTLIATANQGSEATYESGFVIDKFPISRPNLTFSTLTVSNMSPEDSSIYLCSASGNPGNTIYFGEGSWLTVV.

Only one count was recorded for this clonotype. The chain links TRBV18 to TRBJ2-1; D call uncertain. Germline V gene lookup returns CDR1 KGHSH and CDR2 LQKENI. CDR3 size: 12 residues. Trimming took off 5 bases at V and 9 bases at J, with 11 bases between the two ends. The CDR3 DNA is TGTGCCAGCTCAAAAGGTTCTGGTGAGCAGTTCTTC. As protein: CASSKGSGEQFF.

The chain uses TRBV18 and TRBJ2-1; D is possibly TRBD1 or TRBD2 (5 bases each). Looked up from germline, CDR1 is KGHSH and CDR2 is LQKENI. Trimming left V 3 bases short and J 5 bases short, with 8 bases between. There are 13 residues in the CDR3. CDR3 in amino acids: CASSPGTNNEQFF. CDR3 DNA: TGTGCCAGCTCACCCGGGACCAACAATGAGCAGTTCTTC.